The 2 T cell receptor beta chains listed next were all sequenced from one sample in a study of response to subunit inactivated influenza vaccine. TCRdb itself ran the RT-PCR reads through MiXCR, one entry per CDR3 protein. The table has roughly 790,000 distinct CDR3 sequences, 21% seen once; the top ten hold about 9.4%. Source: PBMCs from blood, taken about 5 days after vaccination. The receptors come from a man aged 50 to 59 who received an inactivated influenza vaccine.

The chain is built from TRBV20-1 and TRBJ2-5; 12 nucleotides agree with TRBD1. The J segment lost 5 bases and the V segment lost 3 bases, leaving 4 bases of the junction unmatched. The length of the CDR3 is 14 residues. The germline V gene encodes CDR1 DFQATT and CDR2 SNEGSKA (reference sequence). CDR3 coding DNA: TGCAGTGCTAGGACGGGACAGGGGGCGGAGACCCAGTACTTC. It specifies CSARTGQGAETQYF.

CDR3 bases: TGTGCCAGCAGCCAAGGCTTAAGGGCCAGCACAGATACGCAGTATTTT. As protein: CASSQGLRASTDTQYF. This chain joins TRBV4-2 and TRBJ2-3; D ambiguous. The CDR3 consists of 16 residues. Germline assignment: CDR1 LGHNA and CDR2 YNFKEQ. Trimming cost V 1 base and J 0 bases, with 11 bases left between them.